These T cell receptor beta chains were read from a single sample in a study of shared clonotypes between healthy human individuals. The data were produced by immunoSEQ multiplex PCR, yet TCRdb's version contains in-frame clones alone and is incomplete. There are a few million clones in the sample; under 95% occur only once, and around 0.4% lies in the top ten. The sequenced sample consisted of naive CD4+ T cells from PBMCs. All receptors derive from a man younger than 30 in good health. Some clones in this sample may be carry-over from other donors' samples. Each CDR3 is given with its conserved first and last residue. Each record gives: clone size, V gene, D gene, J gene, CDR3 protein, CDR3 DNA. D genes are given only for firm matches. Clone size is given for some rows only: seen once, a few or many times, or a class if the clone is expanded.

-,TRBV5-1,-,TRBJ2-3,CASSLTSSNTDTQYF,TGCGCCAGCAGCTTAACTTCTTCTAACACAGATACGCAGTATTTT
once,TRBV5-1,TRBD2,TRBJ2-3,CASSTGTSGDTDTQYF,TGCGCCAGCAGCACGGGGACTAGCGGAGACACAGATACGCAGTATTTT
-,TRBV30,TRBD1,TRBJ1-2,CAWGIQGALGYTF,TGTGCCTGGGGAATACAGGGGGCTCTGGGCTACACCTTC
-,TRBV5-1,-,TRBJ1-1,CASSLLIGDTEAFF,TGCGCCAGCAGCTTGTTAATAGGGGATACTGAAGCTTTCTTT
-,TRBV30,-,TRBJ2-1,CAWSPGDRPSYNEQFF,TGTGCCTGGAGTCCTGGAGACAGGCCTTCCTACAATGAGCAGTTCTTC
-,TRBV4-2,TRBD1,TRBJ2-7,CASSQTFRDRVQYF,TGTGCCAGCAGCCAAACTTTCCGGGACAGGGTACAGTACTTC
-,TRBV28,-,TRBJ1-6,CATGSSYNSPLHF,TGTGCAACGGGGAGCTCCTATAATTCACCCCTCCACTTT
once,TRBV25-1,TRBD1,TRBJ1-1,CASSALDRANTEAFF,TGTGCCAGCAGTGCCCTGGACAGGGCGAACACTGAAGCTTTCTTT
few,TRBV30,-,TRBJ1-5,CAWSVDSPNQPQHF,TGTGCCTGGAGTGTTGATAGTCCTAATCAGCCCCAGCATTTT
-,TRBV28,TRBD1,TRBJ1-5,CASSFQGGQPQHF,TGTGCCAGCAGTTTCCAGGGGGGTCAGCCCCAGCATTTT
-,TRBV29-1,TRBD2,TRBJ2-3,CSVEDPWASGGPREQYF,TGCAGCGTTGAAGATCCTTGGGCTAGCGGGGGCCCTCGGGAGCAGTATTTT
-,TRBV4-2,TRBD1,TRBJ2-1,CASSQAGDSRPGQFF,TGTGCCAGCAGCCAAGCCGGGGACAGCCGCCCCGGGCAGTTCTTC
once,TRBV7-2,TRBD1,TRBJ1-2,CASSLTAWDRGSGYTF,TGTGCCAGCAGCCTAACTGCCTGGGACAGGGGGTCTGGCTACACCTTC
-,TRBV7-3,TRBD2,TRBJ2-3,CASSSGLARGSTDTQYF,TGTGCCAGCAGCTCGGGACTAGCGCGAGGAAGCACAGATACGCAGTATTTT
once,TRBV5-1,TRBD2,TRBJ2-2,CASSPSPTTSGRGELFF,TGCGCCAGCAGCCCATCACCGACGACTAGCGGGCGCGGGGAGCTGTTTTTT
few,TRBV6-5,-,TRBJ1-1,CASSYSTRVDTEAFF,TGTGCCAGCAGTTACTCGACCCGCGTCGACACTGAAGCTTTCTTT
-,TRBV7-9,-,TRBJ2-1,CASSLVLRAHNEQFF,TGTGCCAGCAGCTTAGTATTGCGGGCCCACAATGAGCAGTTCTTC
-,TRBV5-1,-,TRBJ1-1,CASSLGSGQGNTEAFF,TGCGCCAGCAGCTTGGGGTCGGGTCAAGGGAACACTGAAGCTTTCTTT
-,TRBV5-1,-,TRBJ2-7,CATAPDSSYEQYF,TGCGCCACCGCGCCGGACAGTTCCTACGAGCAGTACTTC
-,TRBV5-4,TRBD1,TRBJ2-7,CASSDNRGSDEQYF,TGTGCCAGCAGCGATAACAGGGGATCGGACGAGCAGTACTTC
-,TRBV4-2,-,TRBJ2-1,CASSQGSRSYNEQFF,TGTGCCAGCAGCCAAGGGAGTCGGTCCTACAATGAGCAGTTCTTC
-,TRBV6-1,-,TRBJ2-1,CASSWQPSYNEQFF,TGTGCCAGCAGTTGGCAGCCCTCCTACAATGAGCAGTTCTTC
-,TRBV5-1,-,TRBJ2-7,CASSFITAGPSEQYF,TGCGCCAGCAGCTTCATAACGGCGGGGCCCTCCGAGCAGTACTTC
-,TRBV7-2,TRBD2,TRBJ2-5,CASRTGTSSLGETQYF,TGTGCCAGCAGAACGGGGACTAGCAGCCTCGGGGAGACCCAGTACTTC
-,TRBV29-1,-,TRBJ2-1,CSVYRLGYNEQFF,TGCAGCGTTTATAGACTAGGGTACAATGAGCAGTTCTTC
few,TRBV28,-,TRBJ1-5,CASSLRGMRPQHF,TGTGCCAGCAGTTTACGGGGAATGAGGCCCCAGCATTTT
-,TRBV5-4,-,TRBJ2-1,CASSLPARPVFF,TGTGCCAGCAGCTTACCGGCCCGGCCCGTGTTCTTC
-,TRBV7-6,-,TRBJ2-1,CASSFSGPYNEQFF,TGTGCCAGCAGCTTTAGCGGACCTTACAATGAGCAGTTCTTC
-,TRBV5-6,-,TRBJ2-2,CASSGRGTGELFF,TGTGCCAGCAGCGGGCGGGGTACCGGGGAGCTGTTTTTT
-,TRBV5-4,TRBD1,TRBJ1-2,CASSRDRGNGYTF,TGTGCCAGCAGCCGGGACAGGGGGAATGGCTACACCTTC
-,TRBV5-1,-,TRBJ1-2,CASSPTPAGTYGYTF,TGCGCCAGCAGCCCGACCCCGGCGGGAACATATGGCTACACCTTC
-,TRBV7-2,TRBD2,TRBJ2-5,CASSFSSGRGETQYF,TGTGCCAGCAGCTTCTCTAGCGGGAGGGGAGAGACCCAGTACTTC
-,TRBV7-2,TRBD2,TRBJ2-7,CASSPSGFTYEQYF,TGTGCCAGCAGCCCTAGCGGCTTTACCTACGAGCAGTACTTC
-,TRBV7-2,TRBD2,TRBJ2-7,CASSYYSGRAYEQYF,TGTGCCAGCAGCTACTATAGCGGGAGGGCCTACGAGCAGTACTTC
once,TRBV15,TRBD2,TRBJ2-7,CATSRDLSASGSYEQYF,TGTGCCACCAGCAGAGATCTATCGGCTAGCGGGAGTTACGAGCAGTACTTC
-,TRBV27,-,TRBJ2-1,CASSLFGLSGYNEQFF,TGTGCCAGCAGTTTATTCGGTCTAAGTGGCTACAATGAGCAGTTCTTC
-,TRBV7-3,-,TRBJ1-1,CASSPQPGDEAFF,TGTGCCAGCAGCCCCCAACCAGGGGATGAAGCTTTCTTT
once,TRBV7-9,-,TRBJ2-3,CASSLALHTQYF,TGTGCCAGCAGCTTAGCGTTGCATACGCAGTATTTT
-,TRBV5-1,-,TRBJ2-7,CASSLVAVSYEQYF,TGCGCCAGCAGCTTGGTTGCAGTTTCCTACGAGCAGTACTTC
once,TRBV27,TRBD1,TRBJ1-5,CASSRPGQGMPQHF,TGTGCCAGCTCCCGCCCGGGACAGGGTATGCCCCAGCATTTT
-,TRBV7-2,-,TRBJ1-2,CASSFHPPQGGGYTF,TGTGCCAGCAGCTTTCACCCCCCACAAGGCGGGGGCTACACCTTC
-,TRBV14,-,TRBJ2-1,CASSPPRRVSYNEQFF,TGTGCCAGCAGCCCCCCCAGGCGGGTATCCTACAATGAGCAGTTCTTC
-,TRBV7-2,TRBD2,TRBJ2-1,CASSLASGRENEQFF,TGTGCCAGCAGCTTAGCGAGCGGGAGGGAGAATGAGCAGTTCTTC
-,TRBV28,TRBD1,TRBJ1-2,CASSGGSGQAVGYTF,TGTGCCAGCAGTGGGGGGTCAGGACAGGCTGTTGGCTACACCTTC
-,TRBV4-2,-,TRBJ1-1,CASSQTRLMNTEAFF,TGTGCCAGCAGCCAGACACGTCTCATGAACACTGAAGCTTTCTTT
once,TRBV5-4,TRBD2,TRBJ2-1,CASSLGSSGSLDEQFF,TGTGCCAGCAGCTTGGGGTCTAGCGGGAGTTTGGATGAGCAGTTCTTC
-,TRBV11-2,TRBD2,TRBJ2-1,CASSPTIGLAGGQEQFF,TGTGCCAGCAGCCCTACTATCGGACTAGCGGGAGGTCAGGAGCAGTTCTTC
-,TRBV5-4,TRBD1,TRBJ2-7,CASSFGGRGPVEQYF,TGTGCCAGCAGCTTTGGGGGCAGGGGGCCAGTCGAGCAGTACTTC
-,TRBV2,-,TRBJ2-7,CASSESGSFLSSYEQYF,TGTGCCAGCAGTGAATCGGGAAGTTTCCTTAGCTCCTACGAGCAGTACTTC
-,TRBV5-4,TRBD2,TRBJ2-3,CASSLRTSGTDTQYF,TGTGCCAGCAGCTTAAGGACTAGCGGGACAGATACGCAGTATTTT
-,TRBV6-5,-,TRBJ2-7,CASTDAHEQYF,TGTGCCAGCACCGACGCCCACGAGCAGTACTTC
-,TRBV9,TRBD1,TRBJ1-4,CASSEGQAFEKLFF,TGTGCCAGCAGCGAAGGACAGGCTTTTGAAAAACTGTTTTTT
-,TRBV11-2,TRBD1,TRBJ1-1,CASSTRTGAMNTEAFF,TGTGCCAGCAGCACACGGACAGGGGCCATGAACACTGAAGCTTTCTTT
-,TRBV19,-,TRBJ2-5,CASRNIPSETQYF,TGTGCCAGTAGGAACATACCGTCGGAGACCCAGTACTTC